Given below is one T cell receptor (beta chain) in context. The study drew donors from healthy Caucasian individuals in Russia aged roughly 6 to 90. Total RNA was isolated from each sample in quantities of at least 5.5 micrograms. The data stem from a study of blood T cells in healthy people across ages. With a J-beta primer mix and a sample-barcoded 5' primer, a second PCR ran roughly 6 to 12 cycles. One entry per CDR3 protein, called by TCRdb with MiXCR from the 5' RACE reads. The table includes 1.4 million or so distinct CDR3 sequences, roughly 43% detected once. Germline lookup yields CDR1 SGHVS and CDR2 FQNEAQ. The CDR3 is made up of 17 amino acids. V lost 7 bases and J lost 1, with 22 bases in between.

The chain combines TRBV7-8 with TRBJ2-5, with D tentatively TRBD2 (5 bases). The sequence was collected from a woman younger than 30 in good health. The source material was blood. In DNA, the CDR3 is TGTGCCAGCACCTCTAGCATAGATAGTTACTTCCAAGAGACCCAGTACTTC. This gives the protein CASTSSIDSYFQETQYF.